This entry lists 22 T cell receptor beta chains sequenced from one sample in a study of blood T cells in healthy people across ages. Using a J-beta primer mix together with a sample-barcoded 5' primer, a second PCR was run for roughly 7 to 12 cycles. A single record per CDR3 protein comes from TCRdb applying MiXCR to the 5' RACE reads. The sample includes approximately 2,000,000 distinct CDR3 sequences, about two fifths of them seen just once. Specimen: blood. The receptors were gathered from a human donor in good health.

This clonotype was seen once. CDR3 sequence reads: CSATPSTDLQETQYF. The CDR3, as DNA: TGCAGTGCTACACCCTCGACAGACCTCCAAGAGACCCAGTACTTC. This chain uses TRBV20-1 with TRBJ2-5; D perhaps matches TRBD1 (5 bases). Germline-derived CDR1 and CDR2 are DFQATT and SNEGSKA (reference sequence). Trimming took off 4 bases at V and 1 base at J, with 16 bases between the two ends. The CDR3 totals 15 residues.

The chain recombines TRBV11-1 with TRBJ2-3; a weak D match, TRBD1 (5 bases). V was pared by 8 bases and J by 9 bases, with 15 bases between. The germline gives CDR1 SGHAT, CDR2 FQDESV (reference sequence). The CDR3 runs to 12 residues. CDR3 bases: TGTGCCAGCCTGGACATTTCGGACACGCAGTATTTT. Its protein product is CASLDISDTQYF. The whole variable domain, filled in from reference TRBV11-1 and TRBJ2-3, reads EAEVAQSPRYKITEKSQAVAFWCDPISGHATLYWYRQILGQGPELLVQFQDESVVDDSQLPKDRFSAERLKGVDSTLKIQPAELGDSAMYLCASLDISDTQYFGPGTRLTVL.

This clonotype was observed a few times. In nucleotides, the CDR3 is TGCAGTGCTGGGAGGGTGGAAGAGACCCAGTACTTC. Protein: CSAGRVEETQYF. The chain employs TRBV20-1 and TRBJ2-5; 7 positions agree with TRBD2. The V and J ends lost 5 bases and 3 bases, in that order; junction bases with no gene match: 3. CDR3 length: 12 residues. The germline V gene encodes CDR1 DFQATT and CDR2 SNEGSKA (reference sequence).

The chain carries TRBV5-1 and TRBJ2-1, with 10 bases lining up with TRBD2. Germline trimming cut 3 bases from V and 6 bases from J; bases unmatched to any gene: 6. The CDR3 spans 15 residues. Per germline, CDR1 SGHRS and CDR2 YFSETQ. This CDR3 is CASSSIAGGTNEQFF. In nucleotides, the CDR3 is TGCGCCAGCAGCTCAATAGCGGGGGGAACCAATGAGCAGTTCTTC.

The V and J genes are TRBV7-2 and TRBJ1-6, with 9 bases that match TRBD1. Germline V gene sequence: CDR1 SGHTA, CDR2 FQGNSA. After removal of 5 bases from V and 8 bases from J, the junction contained 7 bases not matched to a gene. CDR3 length: 15 residues. DNA for the CDR3: TGTGCCAGCAGCCCAACAGGGGGCTCAGATTCACCCCTCCACTTT. Protein: CASSPTGGSDSPLHF.

This clonotype was seen more than once but under ten times. This sequence joins TRBV29-1 and TRBJ2-5; D is unclear. V lost 8 bases and J lost 5, with 15 bases in between. This CDR3 is 12 amino acids long. CDR1 is SQVTM, CDR2 ANQGSEA, per germline. CDR3 DNA sequence: TGCAGCCAACCGGGCCAGACGGAGACCCAGTACTTC. This encodes CSQPGQTETQYF.

This clonotype was counted only a few times. This sequence joins TRBV6-6 and TRBJ1-2; no reliable D call. In germline, CDR1 is MNHNY, CDR2 SVGAGI (reference sequence). Between the trimmed V and J ends, which lost 6 bases and 8 bases, there was a span of 13 bases. The length of the CDR3 is 12 residues. For the CDR3, the DNA is TGTGCCAGCAGCGCCGGCTTGGGAGGCTACACCTTC. It translates to CASSAGLGGYTF.

This chain links TRBV5-1 with TRBJ2-3; TRBD2 matches 13 bases. This CDR3 is 16 amino acids long. V was pared by 3 bases and J by 7 bases, with 8 bases of the junction left unmatched. Germline CDR1 reads SGHRS; CDR2 reads YFSETQ. This CDR3 is CASSSELAGGLNTQYF. CDR3 nucleotide sequence: TGCGCCAGCAGCTCCGAACTAGCGGGGGGGCTAAATACGCAGTATTTT.

This clonotype showed up just a few times. The chain carries TRBV11-2 and TRBJ2-1, with 7 bases aligning to TRBD1. The trim removed 5 bases at V and 10 bases at J, leaving 11 bases unmatched. The CDR3 has 14 amino acids. Per germline, CDR1 SGHAT and CDR2 FQNNGV. The CDR3 here is CASSRTGVFKEQFF. The CDR3 DNA follows: TGTGCCAGCAGCCGGACAGGTGTTTTTAAGGAGCAGTTCTTC. Combining the CDR3 with reference TRBV11-2 and TRBJ2-1 gives the whole variable domain EAGVAQSPRYKIIEKRQSVAFWCNPISGHATLYWYQQILGQGPKLLIQFQNNGVVDDSQLPKDRFSAERLKGVDSTLKIQPAKLEDSAVYLCASSRTGVFKEQFFGPGTRLTVL.

This clonotype was detected only a few times. The gene calls are TRBV12-3 or TRBV12-4 and TRBJ2-1, with D unresolved. The CDR3 has 13 residues. The V end lost 2 bases, the J end lost 13 bases, and 15 bases lay between the germline ends. CDR3 nucleotides: TGTGCCAGCAGTTTACTGGATGGAGAGACCCAGTTCTTC. Translating it yields CASSLLDGETQFF.

The chain links TRBV11-2 to TRBJ2-4, with D perhaps assigned TRBD1 or TRBD2 (5 bases each). V dropped 6 bases and J dropped 4 bases, with 19 bases sitting between them. CDR3 size: 16 residues. Germline V gene sequence: CDR1 SGHAT, CDR2 FQNNGV. The CDR3 is CASSPRVRAEKNIQYF. The DNA for the CDR3 is TGTGCCAGCAGTCCCAGGGTGAGGGCTGAAAAAAACATTCAGTACTTC.

In its sample, this clonotype was seen a few times. The chain combines TRBV4-1 with TRBJ1-6, with TRBD1 identical over 11 bases. Germline CDR1 is MGHRA and CDR2 is YSYEKL. With V trimmed by 0 bases and J by 9 bases, 4 bases remained unmatched. The CDR3 extends over 16 amino acids. This CDR3 is CASSQELGTGGSPLHF. In nucleotides, the CDR3 is TGCGCCAGCAGCCAAGAGCTCGGGACAGGGGGTTCACCCCTCCACTTT.

This clonotype has just a few counts. V gene TRBV18 combines with J gene TRBJ1-4; D unclear. The germline V and J ends were trimmed by 6 bases and 0 bases, with 5 bases remaining between them. The CDR3 spans 13 residues. The germline V gene encodes CDR1 KGHSH and CDR2 LQKENI. The CDR3 DNA is TGTGCCAGCTCGACCGCAACTAATGAAAAACTGTTTTTT. This sequence encodes CASSTATNEKLFF.

The gene calls are TRBV2 and TRBJ2-3, with TRBD2 matching over 14 bases. Germline V gene sequence: CDR1 SNHLY, CDR2 FYNNEI. The CDR3 loop spans 15 amino acids. Trimming cost V 6 bases and J 8 bases; bases outside gene matches: 7. CDR3 bases: TGTGCCAGCAGGCGACTAGCGGGGGGGATTGGTACGCAGTATTTT. Protein product: CASRRLAGGIGTQYF.

This clonotype was observed a handful of times. The chain employs TRBV14 and TRBJ1-4; D is possibly TRBD1 (6 bases). Germline values: CDR1 SGHDN, CDR2 FVKESK. The V end lost 4 bases, the J end lost 8 bases, and 11 bases lay between the germline ends. CDR3 length equals 13 residues. CDR3 residues: CASSLRTEEKLFF. The CDR3 bases are TGTGCCAGCAGCCTCCGGACAGAGGAAAAACTGTTTTTT.

The V and J genes are TRBV29-1 and TRBJ2-5; D assignment may be TRBD1 or TRBD2 (5 bases each). The germline V gene encodes CDR1 SQVTM and CDR2 ANQGSEA. This CDR3 has 12 residues. V was shortened by 0 bases and J by 11 bases, with 13 bases between the two germline ends. The CDR3 protein is CSVEDGLAGQYF. CDR3 nucleotide sequence: TGCAGCGTTGAAGACGGGCTAGCAGGGCAGTACTTC.

This chain joins TRBV27 and TRBJ1-4, with 7 bases lining up with TRBD1. The CDR3 spans 15 residues. CDR1 is MNHEY, CDR2 SMNVEV, per germline (reference sequence). With 5 bases clipped from V and 3 bases from J, the junction kept 6 bases outside the gene matches. The CDR3 is CASSPSGGPNEKLFF. CDR3 in DNA: TGTGCCAGCAGTCCGTCAGGGGGGCCTAATGAAAAACTGTTTTTT.

This clonotype was counted between two and nine times. The V call is TRBV25-1, the J call TRBJ2-1; TRBD1 matches 9 bases. J was trimmed by 4 bases and V by 1 base; bases with no gene match: 11. CDR3 length equals 18 residues. Germline CDR1 and CDR2: MGHDK and SYGVNS. The CDR3 sequence is CASSELAGTGNLYNEQFF. The CDR3 DNA reads as TGTGCCAGCAGTGAATTGGCCGGGACAGGGAACTTATACAATGAGCAGTTCTTC.

With regard to this clonotype: Germline and junction disagree at one end, which may indicate a read error. The J gene is TRBJ2-3, the V gene TRBV29-1, with 7 nucleotides matching TRBD1. The CDR3 has 13 residues. Germline V gives CDR1 SQVTM, CDR2 ANQGSEA. The CDR3 protein is CSVEPTGVDTQCF. In DNA, the CDR3 is TGCAGCGTTGAGCCCACAGGGGTAGATACGCAGTGTTTT.

The CDR3 reads CASSEGSVWGGDTQYF. In nucleotides, the CDR3 is TGTGCCAGCAGCGAGGGATCAGTTTGGGGTGGAGATACGCAGTATTTT. The chain couples TRBV9 to TRBJ2-3; D gene uncertain. The germline V gene encodes CDR1 SGDLS and CDR2 YYNGEE. V was pared by 3 bases and J by 5 bases, with 19 bases between. The CDR3 loop spans 16 amino acids.

The CDR3 protein is CASSYLLDSGGSSGELFF. The CDR3 bases are TGTGCCAGCAGTTACCTTTTGGATAGCGGGGGCTCCTCCGGGGAGCTGTTTTTT. The J gene is TRBJ2-2, the V gene TRBV6-5, with 9 bases matching TRBD2. CDR1 and CDR2 from the germline V gene are MNHEY and SVGAGI. V was pared by 2 bases and J by 6 bases, with 13 bases of the junction left unmatched. The CDR3 is made up of 18 amino acids.

This clonotype showed up many times. CDR3 bases: TGCGCCAGCAGCCCACAAGACGGACTTCCCTACGAGCAGTACTTC. Its translation is CASSPQDGLPYEQYF. The rearrangement uses TRBV5-1 and TRBJ2-7; D may be TRBD2 (5 bases). The CDR3 is made up of 15 amino acids. Germline values: CDR1 SGHRS, CDR2 YFSETQ. Trimming took off 4 bases at V and 2 bases at J, with 16 bases between the two ends.